This note documents a single T cell receptor beta chain sequence. The antigen remains undetermined. After removal of 3 bases from V and 5 bases from J, the junction contained 8 bases not matched to a gene. The germline gives CDR1 LNHDA, CDR2 SQIVND (reference sequence). CDR3 length: 16 amino acids. This specimen belongs to a study of OX40 agonist ivuxolimab in advanced cancers. Points from the study as a whole: CD8+ T cells (on average) carried more expanded clones than CD4+ T cells.

Clones were sequenced by immunoSEQ multiplex PCR, and TCRdb holds only the in-frame ones, with some missing. The sample holds under 65,000 clones, 85% to 90% seen once. The chain combines TRBV19 with TRBJ2-1; 9 nucleotides align to TRBD1. The sample consisted of CD4+ or CD8+ T cells sorted from blood, taken in a trial of the OX40 agonist ivuxolimab. The receptor comes from an adult with an advanced solid tumor such as melanoma, head and neck, liver or kidney cancer. The CDR3 DNA sequence: TGTGCCAGTAGTATCGGACCGGGACAGGGTGACAATGAGCAGTTCTTC. The encoded protein is CASSIGPGQGDNEQFF.